Below, one T cell receptor (beta chain) is given with its context. Its antigen is as yet unknown. The data originate from a study of siplizumab effects on memory and regulatory T cells. Overall study results and limits: Proliferating Tregs in siplizumab cultures were never verified as suppressive. Under siplizumab, alloreactive sequences traced to unstimulated CD4+ memory cells were significantly reduced. Naive T cells looked more diverse than memory cells and looked like major alloresponse contributors.

Germline V gives CDR1 SGHRS, CDR2 YFSETQ. Between the trimmed V and J ends, which lost 0 bases and 0 bases, there was a span of 7 bases. The CDR3 loop spans 15 amino acids. Profiled with immunoSEQ multiplex PCR; TCRdb holds only in-frame clones, not every one. The sample carries under 100,000 clones, over 80% recorded once. The chain uses TRBV5-1 and TRBJ2-1; D not resolved. The sequenced sample consisted of Tregs sorted from blood. The receptor was derived from a human donor in good health. CDR3 in DNA: TGCGCCAGCAGCTTGGATTCGAGCTCCTACAATGAGCAGTTCTTC. Amino acids: CASSLDSSSYNEQFF. The full variable domain, with the rest looked up from reference TRBV5-1 and TRBJ2-1, is KAGVTQTPRYLIKTRGQQVTLSCSPISGHRSVSWYQQTPGQGLQFLFEYFSETQRNKGNFPGRFSGRQFSNSRSEMNVSTLELGDSALYLCASSLDSSSYNEQFFGPGTRLTVL.